This T cell receptor beta chain derives from a study of T cell changes during pregnancy in multiple sclerosis. CDR1 and CDR2 from the germline V gene are SNHLY and FYNNEI. V was pared by 6 bases and J by 0 bases, with 13 bases between. The CDR3 loop spans 15 amino acids. Assay: immunoSEQ multiplex PCR; the TCRdb copy retains only in-frame clones and omits some. The sample shows approximately 40,000 clones, roughly 90% of them seen only once. Source: CD8+ T cells from peripheral blood mononuclear cells, taken in the third trimester of pregnancy. The genes are TRBV2 and TRBJ2-3; a weak D match, TRBD2 (5 bases). The TCR comes from a female donor with multiple sclerosis, enrolled in a pregnancy study. CDR3 DNA sequence: TGTGCCAGCAGAAGGAGCGGATTGAGCACAGATACGCAGTATTTT. Its translation: CASRRSGLSTDTQYF.